This TCR beta chain was sequenced for a study of T cell responses to AZD1222 COVID-19 vaccine. A remark on this clone: Its antigen is unidentified.

CDR1 SGHTA and CDR2 FQGNSA come from the germline V gene. J gave up 8 bases and V 0 bases, and 3 bases lay outside the gene matches. The CDR3 contains 14 residues. General study results and limits: Elevations in Spike-specific TCR breadth and depth followed administration of two AZD1222 doses.

Profiled with immunoSEQ multiplex PCR; TCRdb holds only in-frame clones, not every one. The sample lists more than 60,000 clones; more than 65% were seen once. The rearrangement links TRBV7-2 to TRBJ2-2, with 7 positions matching TRBD2. The receptor was isolated from an adult in good health. Specimen: peripheral blood, collected on day 0 of AZD1222 vaccination. The CDR3 protein is CASSLAGGRGELFF. CDR3 coding DNA: TGTGCCAGCAGCTTAGCGGGAGGGCGGGGGGAGCTGTTTTTT.